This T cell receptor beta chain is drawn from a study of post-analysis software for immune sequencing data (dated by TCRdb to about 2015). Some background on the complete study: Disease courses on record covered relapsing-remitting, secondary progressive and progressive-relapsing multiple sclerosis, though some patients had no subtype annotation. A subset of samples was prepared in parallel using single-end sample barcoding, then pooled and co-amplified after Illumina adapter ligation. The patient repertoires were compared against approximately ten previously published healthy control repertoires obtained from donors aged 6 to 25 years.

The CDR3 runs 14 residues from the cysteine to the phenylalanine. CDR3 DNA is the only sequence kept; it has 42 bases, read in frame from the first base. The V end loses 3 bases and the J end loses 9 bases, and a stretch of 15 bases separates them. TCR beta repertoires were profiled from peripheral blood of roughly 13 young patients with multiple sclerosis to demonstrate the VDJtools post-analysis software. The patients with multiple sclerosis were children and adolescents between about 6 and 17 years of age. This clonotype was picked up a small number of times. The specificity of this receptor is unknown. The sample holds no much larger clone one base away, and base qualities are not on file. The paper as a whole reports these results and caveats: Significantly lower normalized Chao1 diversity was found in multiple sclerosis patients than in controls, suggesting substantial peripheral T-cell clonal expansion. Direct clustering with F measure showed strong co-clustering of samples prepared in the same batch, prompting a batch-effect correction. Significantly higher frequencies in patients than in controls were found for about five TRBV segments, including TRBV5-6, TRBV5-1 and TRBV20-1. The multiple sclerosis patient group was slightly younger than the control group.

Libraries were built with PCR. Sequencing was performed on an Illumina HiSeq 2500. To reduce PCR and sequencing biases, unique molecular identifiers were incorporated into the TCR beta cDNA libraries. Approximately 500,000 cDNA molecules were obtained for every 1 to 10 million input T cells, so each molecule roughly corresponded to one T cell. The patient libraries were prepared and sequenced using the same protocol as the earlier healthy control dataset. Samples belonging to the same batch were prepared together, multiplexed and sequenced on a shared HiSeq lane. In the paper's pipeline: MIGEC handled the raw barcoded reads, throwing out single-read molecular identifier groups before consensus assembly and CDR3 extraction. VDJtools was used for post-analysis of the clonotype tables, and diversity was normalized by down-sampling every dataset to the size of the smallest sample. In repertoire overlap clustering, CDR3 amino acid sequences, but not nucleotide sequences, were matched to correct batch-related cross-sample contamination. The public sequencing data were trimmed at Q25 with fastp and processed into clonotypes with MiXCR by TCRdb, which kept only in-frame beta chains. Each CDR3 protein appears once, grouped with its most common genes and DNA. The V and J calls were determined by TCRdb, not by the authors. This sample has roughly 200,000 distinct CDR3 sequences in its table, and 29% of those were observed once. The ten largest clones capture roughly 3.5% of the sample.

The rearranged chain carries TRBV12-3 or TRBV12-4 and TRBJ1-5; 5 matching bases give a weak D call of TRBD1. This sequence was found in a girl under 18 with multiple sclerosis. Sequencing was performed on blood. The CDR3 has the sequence CASSLQGSYTPQHF. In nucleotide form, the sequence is TGTGCCAGCAGTTTGCAGGGATCGTATACGCCCCAGCATTTT.